The T cell receptor (beta chain) described here comes from a study of blood T cell repertoires in COVID-19. The overall study: In each case, the material was cDNA or gDNA derived from T cells, B-cell-depleted T cells, or PBMCs.

The CDR3 has 13 amino acids. Trimming took 3 bases from V and 8 from J; bases not matched to a gene: 4. CDR1 is MNHEY, CDR2 SMNVEV, per germline (reference sequence). As handled by the study authors: Reference gene primer amplification in the assay estimated nucleated cell counts. Clones were read by immunoSEQ multiplex PCR, and TCRdb kept only the in-frame ones, dropping some. V, J and clone size are those of that table, while D and trimming were read from the DNA. The profile shows hundreds of thousands of clones, roughly 86% of them singletons. This TCR came from a woman in her fifties or sixties who had recovered from COVID-19. Sequenced input: PBMCs or T cells enriched from blood (not recorded which). The gene calls are TRBV27 and TRBJ1-2; TRBD1 agrees at 9 bases. CDR3 amino acids: CASSFGTGSGYTF. The CDR3 DNA reads TGTGCCAGCAGTTTCGGGACAGGGAGCGGCTACACCTTC.